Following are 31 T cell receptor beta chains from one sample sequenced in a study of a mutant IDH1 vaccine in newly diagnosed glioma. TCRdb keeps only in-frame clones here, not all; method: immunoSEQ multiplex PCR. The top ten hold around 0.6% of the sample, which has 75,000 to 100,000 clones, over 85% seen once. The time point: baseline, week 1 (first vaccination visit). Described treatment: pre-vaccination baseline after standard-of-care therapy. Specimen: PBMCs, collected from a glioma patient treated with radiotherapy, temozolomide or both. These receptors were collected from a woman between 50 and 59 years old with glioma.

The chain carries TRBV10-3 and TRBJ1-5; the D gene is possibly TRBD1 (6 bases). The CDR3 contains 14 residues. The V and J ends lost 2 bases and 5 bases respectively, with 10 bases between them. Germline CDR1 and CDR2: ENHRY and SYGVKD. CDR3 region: CAISETGRDQPQHF. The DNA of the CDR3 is TGTGCCATCAGTGAGACAGGGAGGGATCAGCCCCAGCATTTT.

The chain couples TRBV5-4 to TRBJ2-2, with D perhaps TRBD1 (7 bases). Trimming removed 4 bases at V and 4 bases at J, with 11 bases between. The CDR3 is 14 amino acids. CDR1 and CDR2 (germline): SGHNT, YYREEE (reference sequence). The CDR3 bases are TGTGCCAGCAGCGGAGGGGGCCGCACCGGGGAGCTGTTTTTT. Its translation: CASSGGGRTGELFF.

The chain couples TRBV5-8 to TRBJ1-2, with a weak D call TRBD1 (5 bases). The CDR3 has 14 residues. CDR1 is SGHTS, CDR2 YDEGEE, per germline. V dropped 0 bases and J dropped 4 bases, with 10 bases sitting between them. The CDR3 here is CASSLEGVFYGYTF. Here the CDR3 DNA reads TGTGCCAGCAGCTTGGAAGGGGTTTTCTATGGCTACACCTTC.

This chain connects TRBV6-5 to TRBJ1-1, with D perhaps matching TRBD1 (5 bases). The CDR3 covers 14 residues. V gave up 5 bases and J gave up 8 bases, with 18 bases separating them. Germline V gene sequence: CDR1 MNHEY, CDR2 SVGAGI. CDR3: CASSVQGVAKEAFF. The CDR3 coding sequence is TGTGCCAGCAGTGTTCAGGGAGTGGCAAAAGAAGCTTTCTTT.

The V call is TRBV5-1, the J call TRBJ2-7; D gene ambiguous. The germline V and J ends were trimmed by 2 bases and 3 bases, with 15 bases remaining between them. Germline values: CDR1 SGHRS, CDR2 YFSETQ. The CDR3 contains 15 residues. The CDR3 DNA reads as TGCGCCAGCAGCTTATCGCTTGGGTTCCACTACGAGCAGTACTTC. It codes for CASSLSLGFHYEQYF. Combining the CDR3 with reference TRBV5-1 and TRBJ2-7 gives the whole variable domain KAGVTQTPRYLIKTRGQQVTLSCSPISGHRSVSWYQQTPGQGLQFLFEYFSETQRNKGNFPGRFSGRQFSNSRSEMNVSTLELGDSALYLCASSLSLGFHYEQYFGPGTRLTVT.

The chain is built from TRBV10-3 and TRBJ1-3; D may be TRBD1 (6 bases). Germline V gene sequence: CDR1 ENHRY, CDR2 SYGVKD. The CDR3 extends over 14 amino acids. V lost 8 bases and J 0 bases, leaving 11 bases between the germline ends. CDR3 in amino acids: CAISDRSSGNTIYF. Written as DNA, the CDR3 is TGTGCCATCTCCGACAGGAGCTCTGGAAACACCATATATTTT.

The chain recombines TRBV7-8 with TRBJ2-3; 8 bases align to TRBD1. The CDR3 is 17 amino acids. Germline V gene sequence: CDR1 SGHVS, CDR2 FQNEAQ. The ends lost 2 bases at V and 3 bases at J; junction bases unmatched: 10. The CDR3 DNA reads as TGTGCCAGCAGCTTACGGTCAGGGGGCAGAAGGACAGATACGCAGTATTTT. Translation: CASSLRSGGRRTDTQYF.

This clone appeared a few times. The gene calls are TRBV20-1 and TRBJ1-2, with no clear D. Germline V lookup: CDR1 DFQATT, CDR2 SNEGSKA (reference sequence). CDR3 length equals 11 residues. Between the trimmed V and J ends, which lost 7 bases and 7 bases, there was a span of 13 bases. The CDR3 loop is CSVSIGRGYTF. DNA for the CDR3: TGCAGTGTATCAATAGGTCGTGGCTACACCTTC.

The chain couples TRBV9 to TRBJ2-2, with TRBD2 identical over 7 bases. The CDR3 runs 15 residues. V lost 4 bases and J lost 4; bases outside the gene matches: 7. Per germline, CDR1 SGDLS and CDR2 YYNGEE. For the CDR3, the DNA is TGTGCCAGCAGCCCCGGACTAGGTGGCACCGGGGAGCTGTTTTTT. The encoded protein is CASSPGLGGTGELFF. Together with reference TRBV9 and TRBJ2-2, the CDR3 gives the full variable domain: DSGVTQTPKHLITATGQRVTLRCSPRSGDLSVYWYQQSLDQGLQFLIQYYNGEERAKGNILERFSAQQFPDLHSELNLSSLELGDSALYFCASSPGLGGTGELFFGEGSRLTVL.

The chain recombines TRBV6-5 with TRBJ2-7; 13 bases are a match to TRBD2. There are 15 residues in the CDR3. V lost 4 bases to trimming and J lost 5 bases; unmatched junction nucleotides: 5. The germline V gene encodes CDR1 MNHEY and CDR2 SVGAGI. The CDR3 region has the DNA TGTGCCAGCAGTTTCCGGACTAGCGGGAGAGACGAGCAGTACTTC. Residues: CASSFRTSGRDEQYF.

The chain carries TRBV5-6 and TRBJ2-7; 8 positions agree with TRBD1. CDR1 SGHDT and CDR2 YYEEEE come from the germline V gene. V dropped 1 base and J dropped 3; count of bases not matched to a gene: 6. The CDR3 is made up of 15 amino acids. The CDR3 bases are TGTGCCAGCAGCTTGAGCAGGACAGGGAACTACGAGCAGTACTTC. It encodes CASSLSRTGNYEQYF.

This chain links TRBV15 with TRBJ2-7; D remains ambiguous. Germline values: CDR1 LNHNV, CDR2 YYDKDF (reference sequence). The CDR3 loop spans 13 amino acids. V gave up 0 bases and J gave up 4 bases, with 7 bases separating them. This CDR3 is CATSRDVGYEQYF. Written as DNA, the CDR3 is TGTGCCACCAGCAGAGATGTCGGTTACGAGCAGTACTTC.

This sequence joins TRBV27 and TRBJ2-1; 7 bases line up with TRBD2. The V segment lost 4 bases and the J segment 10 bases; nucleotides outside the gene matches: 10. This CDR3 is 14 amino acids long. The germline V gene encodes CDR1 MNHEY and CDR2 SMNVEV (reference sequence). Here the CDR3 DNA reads TGTGCCAGCAGTTCCCCCGGCGGGGGAGTAGAGCAGTTCTTC. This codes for CASSSPGGGVEQFF.

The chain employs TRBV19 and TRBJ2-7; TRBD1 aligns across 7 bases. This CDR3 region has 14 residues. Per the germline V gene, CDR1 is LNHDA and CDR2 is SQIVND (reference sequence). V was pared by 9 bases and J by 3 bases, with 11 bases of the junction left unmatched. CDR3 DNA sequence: TGTGCCAGCCGTCCCCAGGGACAGTTCTACGAGCAGTACTTC. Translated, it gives CASRPQGQFYEQYF.

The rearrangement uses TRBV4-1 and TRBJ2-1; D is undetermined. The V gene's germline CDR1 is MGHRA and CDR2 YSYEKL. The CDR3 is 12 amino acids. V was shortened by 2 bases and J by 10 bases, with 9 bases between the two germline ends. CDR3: CASSQFAREQFF. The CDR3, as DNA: TGCGCCAGCAGCCAATTTGCAAGGGAGCAGTTCTTC.

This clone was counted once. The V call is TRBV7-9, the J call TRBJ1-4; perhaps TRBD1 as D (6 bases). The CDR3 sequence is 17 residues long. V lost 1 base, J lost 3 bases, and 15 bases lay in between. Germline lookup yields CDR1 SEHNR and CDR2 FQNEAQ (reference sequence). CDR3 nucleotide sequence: TGTGCCAGCAGCTTAGGGGACATGCGAGGGGCTAATGAAAAACTGTTTTTT. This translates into CASSLGDMRGANEKLFF.

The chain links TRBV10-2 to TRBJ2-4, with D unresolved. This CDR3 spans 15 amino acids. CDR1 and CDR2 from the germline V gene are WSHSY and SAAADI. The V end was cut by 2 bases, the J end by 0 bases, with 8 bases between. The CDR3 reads CASSETQIAKNIQYF. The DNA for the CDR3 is TGCGCCAGCAGTGAGACCCAGATAGCCAAAAACATTCAGTACTTC.

The DNA for the CDR3 is TGTGCCAGCAGTCAGACAGGGGGCCTGAGAGATACGCAGTATTTT. Amino acid sequence: CASSQTGGLRDTQYF. The rearrangement joins TRBV7-9 to TRBJ2-3, with 10 positions matching TRBD1. Germline V gene data show CDR1 as SEHNR and CDR2 as FQNEAQ (reference sequence). The CDR3 has 15 amino acids. Trimming cost V 6 bases and J 5 bases; bases outside gene matches: 8.

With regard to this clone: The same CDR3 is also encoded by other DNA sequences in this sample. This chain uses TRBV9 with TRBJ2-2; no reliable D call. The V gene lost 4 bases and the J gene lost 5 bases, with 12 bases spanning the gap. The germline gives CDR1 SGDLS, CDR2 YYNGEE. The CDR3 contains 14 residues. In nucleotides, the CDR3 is TGTGCCAGCAGCCCCAAAGGGTTTACCGGGGAGCTGTTTTTT. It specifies CASSPKGFTGELFF.

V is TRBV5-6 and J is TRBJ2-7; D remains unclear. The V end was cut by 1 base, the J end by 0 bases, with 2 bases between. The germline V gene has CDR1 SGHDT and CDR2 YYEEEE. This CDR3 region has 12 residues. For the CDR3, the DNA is TGTGCCAGCAGCTTGTACTCCTACGAGCAGTACTTC. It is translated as CASSLYSYEQYF.

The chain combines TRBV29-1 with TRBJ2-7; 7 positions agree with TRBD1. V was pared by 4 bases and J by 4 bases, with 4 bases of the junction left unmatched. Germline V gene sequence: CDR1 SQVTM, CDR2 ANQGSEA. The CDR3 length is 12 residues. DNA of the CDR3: TGCAGCGTTGCTGGGGACAGTTACGAGCAGTACTTC. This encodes CSVAGDSYEQYF.

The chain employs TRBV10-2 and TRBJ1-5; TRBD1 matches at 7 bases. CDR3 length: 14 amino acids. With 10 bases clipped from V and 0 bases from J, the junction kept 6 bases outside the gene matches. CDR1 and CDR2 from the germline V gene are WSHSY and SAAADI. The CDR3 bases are TGCGCCACCTCGGACAGGTTTAGCAATCAGCCCCAGCATTTT. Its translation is CATSDRFSNQPQHF.

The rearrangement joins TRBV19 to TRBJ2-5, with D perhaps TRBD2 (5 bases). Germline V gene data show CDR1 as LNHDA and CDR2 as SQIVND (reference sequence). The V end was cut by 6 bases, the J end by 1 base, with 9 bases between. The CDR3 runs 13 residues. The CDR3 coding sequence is TGTGCCAGTAGACTAGTTCCCCAAGAGACCCAGTACTTC. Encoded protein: CASRLVPQETQYF.

CDR3 sequence: CASRAGGYTGELFF. CDR3 in DNA: TGTGCCAGCAGAGCAGGGGGCTACACCGGGGAGCTGTTTTTT. V is TRBV9 and J is TRBJ2-2; 8 bases are shared with TRBD1. The CDR3 covers 14 residues. Germline V CDR1 and CDR2: SGDLS, YYNGEE. The V segment lost 5 bases and the J segment 3 bases; nucleotides outside the gene matches: 3.

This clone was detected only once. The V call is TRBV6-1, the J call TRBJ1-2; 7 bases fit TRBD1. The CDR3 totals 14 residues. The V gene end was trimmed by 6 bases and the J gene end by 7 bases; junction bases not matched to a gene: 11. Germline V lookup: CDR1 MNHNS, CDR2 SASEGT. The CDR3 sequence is CASREGTVERGYTF. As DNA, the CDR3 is TGTGCCAGCAGAGAGGGGACAGTTGAGCGTGGCTACACCTTC.

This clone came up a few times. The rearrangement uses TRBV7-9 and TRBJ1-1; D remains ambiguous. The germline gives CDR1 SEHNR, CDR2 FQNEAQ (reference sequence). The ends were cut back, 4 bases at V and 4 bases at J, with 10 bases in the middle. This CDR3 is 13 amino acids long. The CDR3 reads CASSYPWGTEAFF. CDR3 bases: TGTGCCAGCAGCTACCCCTGGGGCACTGAAGCTTTCTTT.

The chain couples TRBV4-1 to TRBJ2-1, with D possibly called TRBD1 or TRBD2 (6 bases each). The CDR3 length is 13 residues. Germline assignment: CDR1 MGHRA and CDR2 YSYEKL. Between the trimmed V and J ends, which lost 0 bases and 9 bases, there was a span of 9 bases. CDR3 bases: TGCGCCAGCAGCCAAGAACGGGGGCTTGAGCAGTTCTTC. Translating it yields CASSQERGLEQFF.

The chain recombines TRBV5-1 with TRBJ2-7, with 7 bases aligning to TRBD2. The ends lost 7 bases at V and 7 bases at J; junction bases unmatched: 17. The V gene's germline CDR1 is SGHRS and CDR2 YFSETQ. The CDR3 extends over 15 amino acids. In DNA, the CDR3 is TGCGCCAGCCACATTGAGGGGAGGGCCTCTCGGGAGCAGTACTTC. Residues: CASHIEGRASREQYF.

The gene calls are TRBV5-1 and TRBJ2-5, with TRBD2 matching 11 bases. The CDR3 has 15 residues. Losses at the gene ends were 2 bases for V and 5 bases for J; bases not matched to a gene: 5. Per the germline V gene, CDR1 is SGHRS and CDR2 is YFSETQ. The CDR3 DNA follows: TGCGCCAGCAGCTTTACTAGCGGGAGAAGGGAGACCCAGTACTTC. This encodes CASSFTSGRRETQYF.

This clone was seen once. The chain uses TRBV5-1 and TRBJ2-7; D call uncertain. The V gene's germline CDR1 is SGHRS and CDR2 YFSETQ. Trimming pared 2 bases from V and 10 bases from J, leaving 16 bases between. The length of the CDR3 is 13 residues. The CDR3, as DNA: TGCGCCAGCAGCTTATCCCCGAAGGACGGACAGTACTTC. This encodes CASSLSPKDGQYF.

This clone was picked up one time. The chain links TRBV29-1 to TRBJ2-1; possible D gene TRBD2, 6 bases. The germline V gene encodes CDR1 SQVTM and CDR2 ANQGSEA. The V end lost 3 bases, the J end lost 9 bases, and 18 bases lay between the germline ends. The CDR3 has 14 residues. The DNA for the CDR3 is TGCAGCGTTGATAGCGCTCCTGGGAGGATTGAGCAGTTCTTC. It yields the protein CSVDSAPGRIEQFF.